The subject of this entry is one T cell receptor (beta chain). This clonotype appeared a few times. Its antigen is still unknown. No base quality values were provided; no much bigger clone lies one nucleotide off. The sample's treatment or condition label, decoded: in vitro stimulation with specific CMV peptide epitopes to enrich CMV-specific T cells. This sample is part of a study of T cell repertoires in cytomegalovirus infection (dated by TCRdb to about 2019). Background on the whole study: Peptide stimulations targeted recently identified HLA-C-restricted CMV epitopes, whose presentation resists viral immunomodulation, together with well-studied HLA-B-restricted epitopes. Donor HLA type was relevant to the analysis, because carriage of CMV infection together with the matching HLA type was indicated by public TCR beta signatures.

Sequenced using an Illumina HiSeq 1500. TCRdb handled the public reads itself, with Q25 trimming in fastp and clone calling in MiXCR, and kept productive beta chains. Entries that share a CDR3 protein sequence are merged under the most common genes and DNA. Recorded for this sample are under 450,000 distinct CDR3 sequences; just under 35% of them occurred a single time. The ten most abundant clones make up roughly 12% of the sample. Here is what the overall study found, with its caveats: The ex vivo response was dominated by HLA-C-restricted CMV-specific TCR beta clonotypes, and the single most frequent clonotype in two of eight donors was supplied by these HLA-C-restricted clonotypes. In both this cohort and an independent cohort of approximately 350 donors, the cumulative frequency of public TCR beta family members distinguished carriers of CMV infection plus the relevant HLA type.

The germline V gene provides CDR1 SGHVT and CDR2 SQSDAQ. V is shortened by 5 bases, J by 4 bases, and the region joining them spans 23 bases. The CDR3 goes from the cysteine to the phenylalanine over 17 residues. This entry keeps only the CDR3 DNA: 51 bases, framed from base 1. The sequence joins TRBV7-4 to TRBJ2-5; TRBD2 is a possible D gene, resting on 5 matching bases. The origin of this receptor is a human donor in good health (CMV status not recorded). Some clones in this sample may be carry-over from other donors' samples. Sample: cultured PBMCs, taken from culture after CMV antigen stimulation. The nucleotides read TGTGCCAGCAGCCTTAGTAGAGGCCCGGGGAAACGAGAGACCCAGTACTTC. The encoded protein is CASSLSRGPGKRETQYF.